These T cell receptor beta chains were read from a single sample in a study of technical replicates of blood from a handful of donors. Data came from immunoSEQ multiplex PCR; TCRdb stores just in-frame clones and leaves some out. The repertoire has tens of thousands of clones, almost 95% of them found once; the top ten carry about 4.6%. The specimen sequenced was PBMCs. The receptors come from a human donor in good health. Some clones in this sample may be carry-over from other donors' samples. Both conserved end residues are part of each CDR3. Each record gives: V gene, J gene, clone size, D gene, CDR3 protein, CDR3 DNA. The D gene is left open where the match is weak. Not all rows give a size; the values are once, few, many and, for expanded clones, a class.

v_call: TRBV6-6; j_call: TRBJ2-2; clone_size: -; d_call: -; cdr3_aa: CASSYPLARGTGELFF; cdr3_nt: TGTGCCAGCAGTTACCCACTAGCTAGGGGCACCGGGGAGCTGTTTTTT
v_call: TRBV4-1; j_call: TRBJ1-3; clone_size: few; d_call: -; cdr3_aa: CASSQEHKSGNTIYF; cdr3_nt: TGCGCCAGCAGCCAAGAACACAAGTCTGGAAACACCATATATTTT
v_call: TRBV6-6; j_call: TRBJ1-5; clone_size: -; d_call: -; cdr3_aa: CASSYGGSKQPQHF; cdr3_nt: TGTGCCAGCAGTTACGGGGGGTCAAAGCAGCCCCAGCATTTT
v_call: TRBV10-3; j_call: TRBJ2-1; clone_size: -; d_call: TRBD2; cdr3_aa: CAISSGGVDNEQFF; cdr3_nt: TGTGCCATCAGTAGCGGGGGGGTAGACAATGAGCAGTTCTTC
v_call: TRBV6-6; j_call: TRBJ2-1; clone_size: -; d_call: -; cdr3_aa: CASSSSDRLNEQFF; cdr3_nt: TGTGCCAGCAGTTCCTCGGACAGACTCAATGAGCAGTTCTTC
v_call: TRBV30; j_call: TRBJ2-3; clone_size: -; d_call: TRBD1; cdr3_aa: CAWTRQGSGTDTQYF; cdr3_nt: TGTGCCTGGACACGACAGGGATCAGGAACAGATACGCAGTATTTT
v_call: TRBV29-1; j_call: TRBJ1-1; clone_size: -; d_call: -; cdr3_aa: CSVKEGQSEAFF; cdr3_nt: TGCAGCGTAAAAGAGGGCCAGTCAGAAGCTTTCTTT
v_call: TRBV7-2; j_call: TRBJ1-3; clone_size: -; d_call: -; cdr3_aa: CASSLGTGFQRNTIYF; cdr3_nt: TGTGCCAGCAGCTTAGGAACAGGTTTCCAACGAAACACCATATATTTT
v_call: TRBV5-5; j_call: TRBJ1-2; clone_size: -; d_call: TRBD1; cdr3_aa: CASSRDREGYGYTF; cdr3_nt: TGTGCCAGCAGCCGGGACAGGGAGGGCTATGGCTACACCTTC
v_call: TRBV20-1; j_call: TRBJ1-2; clone_size: -; d_call: -; cdr3_aa: CSANLEYGYTF; cdr3_nt: TGCAGTGCTAACTTGGAGTATGGCTACACCTTC
v_call: TRBV29-1; j_call: TRBJ1-4; clone_size: -; d_call: -; cdr3_aa: CSVAGNNEKLFF; cdr3_nt: TGCAGCGTTGCGGGAAATAATGAAAAACTGTTTTTT
v_call: TRBV29-1; j_call: TRBJ1-1; clone_size: -; d_call: TRBD1; cdr3_aa: CSVADRYNTEAFF; cdr3_nt: TGCAGCGTTGCGGACAGGTACAACACTGAAGCTTTCTTT
v_call: TRBV6-6; j_call: TRBJ1-1; clone_size: -; d_call: TRBD1; cdr3_aa: CASSFPGQGPAAFF; cdr3_nt: TGTGCCAGCAGTTTTCCGGGACAGGGGCCTGCGGCTTTCTTT
v_call: TRBV18; j_call: TRBJ1-1; clone_size: -; d_call: TRBD1; cdr3_aa: CASTTQGFAEAFF; cdr3_nt: TGTGCCAGCACAACACAGGGGTTCGCTGAAGCTTTCTTT
v_call: TRBV5-5; j_call: TRBJ2-3; clone_size: once; d_call: TRBD1; cdr3_aa: CASSRDRTDTQYF; cdr3_nt: TGTGCCAGCAGCAGGGACAGAACAGATACGCAGTATTTT
v_call: TRBV9; j_call: TRBJ2-5; clone_size: -; d_call: -; cdr3_aa: CASSVAGAAETQYF; cdr3_nt: TGTGCCAGCAGCGTAGCGGGAGCGGCAGAGACCCAGTACTTC
v_call: TRBV4-1; j_call: TRBJ2-7; clone_size: -; d_call: TRBD2; cdr3_aa: CASSQVGSGDHEQYF; cdr3_nt: TGCGCCAGCAGCCAAGTTGGTAGCGGGGACCACGAGCAGTACTTC
v_call: TRBV6-5; j_call: TRBJ2-7; clone_size: -; d_call: -; cdr3_aa: CASGVGGPTPYEQYF; cdr3_nt: TGTGCCAGCGGGGTGGGGGGGCCCACCCCCTACGAGCAGTACTTC
v_call: TRBV30; j_call: TRBJ1-6; clone_size: -; d_call: -; cdr3_aa: CAWSGPPGLEKSPLHF; cdr3_nt: TGTGCCTGGAGTGGACCCCCCGGCCTGGAGAAATCACCCCTCCACTTT
v_call: TRBV6-1; j_call: TRBJ2-5; clone_size: -; d_call: TRBD1; cdr3_aa: CASTRDRPQETQYF; cdr3_nt: TGTGCCAGCACCCGGGACAGGCCACAAGAGACCCAGTACTTC
v_call: TRBV6-1; j_call: TRBJ1-2; clone_size: -; d_call: -; cdr3_aa: CASREGPTGNYGYTF; cdr3_nt: TGTGCCAGCAGGGAAGGGCCAACAGGGAATTATGGCTACACCTTC
v_call: TRBV2; j_call: TRBJ1-2; clone_size: once; d_call: TRBD1; cdr3_aa: CASRTPGQGDYGYTF; cdr3_nt: TGTGCCAGCAGGACACCGGGACAGGGAGACTATGGCTACACCTTC
v_call: TRBV6-5; j_call: TRBJ2-1; clone_size: -; d_call: TRBD2; cdr3_aa: CASSYSLAGEYNEQFF; cdr3_nt: TGTGCCAGCAGTTACTCCCTAGCGGGGGAATACAATGAGCAGTTCTTC
v_call: TRBV29-1; j_call: TRBJ2-3; clone_size: -; d_call: TRBD2; cdr3_aa: CSVAFSGRMDTQYF; cdr3_nt: TGCAGCGTTGCATTTAGCGGGAGGATGGATACGCAGTATTTT
v_call: TRBV5-4; j_call: TRBJ2-3; clone_size: -; d_call: TRBD2; cdr3_aa: CASRRAGGPFTQYF; cdr3_nt: TGTGCCAGCCGTCGGGCGGGGGGGCCGTTCACGCAGTATTTT
v_call: TRBV9; j_call: TRBJ2-1; clone_size: -; d_call: TRBD2; cdr3_aa: CASSSSGNPYNEQFF; cdr3_nt: TGTGCCAGCAGCTCTAGCGGGAACCCCTACAATGAGCAGTTCTTC
v_call: TRBV20-1; j_call: TRBJ2-1; clone_size: -; d_call: TRBD2; cdr3_aa: CSARSLAGEFF; cdr3_nt: TGCAGTGCTAGAAGCCTAGCGGGAGAATTCTTC
v_call: TRBV13; j_call: TRBJ2-1; clone_size: -; d_call: -; cdr3_aa: CASSPPWADEEQFF; cdr3_nt: TGTGCCAGCAGCCCGCCTTGGGCCGACGAGGAGCAGTTCTTC
v_call: TRBV28; j_call: TRBJ2-1; clone_size: -; d_call: TRBD2; cdr3_aa: CASRGLAGVLDEQFF; cdr3_nt: TGTGCCAGCAGGGGACTAGCGGGAGTCCTAGATGAGCAGTTCTTC
v_call: TRBV23-1; j_call: TRBJ1-3; clone_size: -; d_call: -; cdr3_aa: CASSHRATSGNTIYF; cdr3_nt: TGCGCCAGCAGTCACAGGGCAACCTCTGGAAACACCATATATTTT
v_call: TRBV6-1; j_call: TRBJ2-3; clone_size: -; d_call: TRBD2; cdr3_aa: CASSEKRGGMLLDTQYF; cdr3_nt: TGTGCCAGCAGTGAAAAGCGGGGGGGAATGCTGCTGGATACGCAGTATTTT
v_call: TRBV18; j_call: TRBJ2-7; clone_size: -; d_call: TRBD1; cdr3_aa: CASSPIMGQISYEQYF; cdr3_nt: TGTGCCAGCTCACCAATTATGGGACAGATTTCCTACGAGCAGTACTTC
v_call: TRBV15; j_call: TRBJ2-2; clone_size: -; d_call: TRBD1; cdr3_aa: CATSRQGAINQELFF; cdr3_nt: TGTGCCACCAGTAGACAGGGGGCGATCAATCAGGAGCTGTTTTTT
v_call: TRBV2; j_call: TRBJ1-1; clone_size: -; d_call: -; cdr3_aa: CASSGSGIAKAFF; cdr3_nt: TGTGCCAGCAGTGGGTCCGGGATAGCGAAAGCTTTCTTT
v_call: TRBV4-2; j_call: TRBJ2-5; clone_size: few; d_call: -; cdr3_aa: CASSQGVRGETQYF; cdr3_nt: TGTGCCAGCAGCCAAGGGGTTCGGGGAGAGACCCAGTACTTC
v_call: TRBV5-1; j_call: TRBJ2-7; clone_size: -; d_call: TRBD2; cdr3_aa: CASSQSSGGYYEQYF; cdr3_nt: TGCGCCAGCAGCCAATCTAGCGGGGGGTACTACGAGCAGTACTTC
v_call: TRBV7-6; j_call: TRBJ2-6; clone_size: once; d_call: -; cdr3_aa: CASSLETSSGANVLTF; cdr3_nt: TGTGCCAGCAGCTTGGAGACTAGCTCTGGGGCCAACGTCCTGACTTTC